The 9 T cell receptor beta chains below come from one sample, sequenced in a study of blood T cell repertoires in COVID-19. The data were produced by immunoSEQ multiplex PCR, yet TCRdb's version contains in-frame clones alone and is incomplete. The data hold roughly 47,000 clones, with around 85% observed a single time. Source material: peripheral blood. The receptors come from an elderly woman with COVID-19, enrolled during active disease.

The V and J genes are TRBV5-1 and TRBJ2-5; possibly TRBD2 for D (5 bases). The V and J ends lost 2 bases and 3 bases respectively, with 11 bases between them. The CDR3 loop spans 14 amino acids. Germline CDR1 reads SGHRS; CDR2 reads YFSETQ. CDR3 loop: CASSLEGPKETQYF. The CDR3 coding sequence is TGCGCCAGCAGCTTAGAGGGTCCCAAAGAGACCCAGTACTTC. Based on the CDR3 plus reference TRBV5-1 and TRBJ2-5, the full variable domain is KAGVTQTPRYLIKTRGQQVTLSCSPISGHRSVSWYQQTPGQGLQFLFEYFSETQRNKGNFPGRFSGRQFSNSRSEMNVSTLELGDSALYLCASSLEGPKETQYFGPGTRLLVL.

V and J are TRBV4-2 and TRBJ2-1, with 14 bases lining up with TRBD2. The CDR3 is 16 amino acids. The germline V gene has CDR1 LGHNA and CDR2 YNFKEQ. The ends lost 0 bases at V and 14 bases at J; junction bases unmatched: 9. In nucleotides, the CDR3 is TGTGCCAGCAGCCAAGATACGGGACTAGCGGGGGTAGGGGAGTTCTTC. Protein sequence: CASSQDTGLAGVGEFF.

The gene calls are TRBV29-1 and TRBJ2-1, with 7 positions matching TRBD2. Germline V gene sequence: CDR1 SQVTM, CDR2 ANQGSEA. V lost 7 bases to trimming and J lost 4 bases; unmatched junction nucleotides: 7. The CDR3 is 13 residues long. The CDR3 loop reads CSARLGGYNEQFF. The DNA for the CDR3 is TGCAGCGCCCGATTGGGGGGGTACAATGAGCAGTTCTTC.

The chain is built from TRBV7-8 and TRBJ2-2, with a possible D match to TRBD1 (6 bases). The CDR3 has 14 residues. CDR1 is SGHVS, CDR2 FQNEAQ, per germline. V was cut by 5 bases and J by 5 bases, with 12 bases left in between. CDR3 nucleotides: TGTGCCAGCAGCCGAGGACAGATAACCGGGGAGCTGTTTTTT. This codes for CASSRGQITGELFF.

The chain carries TRBV2 and TRBJ2-2; maybe TRBD2 (6 bases). V dropped 7 bases and J dropped 5 bases, with 26 bases sitting between them. CDR1 and CDR2 (germline): SNHLY, FYNNEI. This CDR3 has 18 amino acids. This CDR3 reads CASKRLREMGGRTGELFF. CDR3 sequence (DNA): TGTGCCAGCAAACGACTTCGGGAAATGGGAGGTAGAACCGGGGAGCTGTTTTTT.

This clone has only one observation. This chain connects TRBV7-2 to TRBJ1-3; no reliable D call. The CDR3 loop spans 13 amino acids. V was shortened by 3 bases and J by 0 bases, with 3 bases between the two germline ends. Germline V CDR1 and CDR2: SGHTA, FQGNSA. The CDR3, as DNA: TGTGCCAGCAGCTTGAGCTCTGGAAACACCATATATTTT. It encodes CASSLSSGNTIYF.

V gene TRBV15 combines with J gene TRBJ2-7, with a tentative D call TRBD1 (6 bases). V was trimmed by 3 bases and J by 2 bases, leaving 17 bases between them. The CDR3 is made up of 16 amino acids. Germline V gene lookup returns CDR1 LNHNV and CDR2 YYDKDF (reference sequence). The chain's CDR3 is CATSRMERTGTYEQYF. The CDR3 DNA is TGTGCCACCAGCAGGATGGAGCGAACAGGGACCTACGAGCAGTACTTC.

This chain links TRBV11-2 with TRBJ2-5; 12 bases fit TRBD2. The CDR3 extends over 17 amino acids. Trimming took 5 bases from V and 6 from J; bases not matched to a gene: 13. The germline gives CDR1 SGHAT, CDR2 FQNNGV. The CDR3 nucleotides are TGTGCCAGCAGCCTGGTGGGTCTAGCGGGGGGGCCCAAGACCCAGTACTTC. It codes for CASSLVGLAGGPKTQYF.

V is TRBV19 and J is TRBJ2-7; 9 nucleotides agree with TRBD2. Germline V gives CDR1 LNHDA, CDR2 SQIVND (reference sequence). This CDR3 is 16 amino acids long. J gave up 2 bases and V 4 bases, and 9 bases lay outside the gene matches. The DNA of the CDR3 is TGTGCCAGTAGTACTCACCGTAGCGGGGGTCCCTACGAGCAGTACTTC. Protein sequence: CASSTHRSGGPYEQYF.